This TCR beta chain originates from a study of T cells in Graves' hyperthyroidism and ophthalmopathy. RNA transcripts provided the source from which TCR beta CDR3 regions were amplified. HTBI primers were employed in a first-round RT-PCR of the TCR CDR3. Using its own MiXCR run on the multiplex PCR reads, TCRdb lists one record per CDR3 protein. Of 600,000 or so distinct CDR3 sequences listed, around 15% are singletons. Enrolled ophthalmopathy patients presented with a Clinical Activity Score of at least 3, a NOSPECS grade of at least 4, and disease duration under 3 months. This clonotype was recorded many times. This CDR3 is built from 21 residues. Trimming at V came to 2 bases and at J to 2 bases, leaving 16 bases not matched to a gene.

The chain is built from TRBV12-3 or TRBV12-4 and TRBJ2-4, with 12 nucleotides matching TRBD2. This receptor was taken from a woman between 45 and 65 years old with Graves' ophthalmopathy. Sequencing was carried out using blood. DNA for the CDR3: TGTGCCAGCAGTTTAAGGACTAGCGGGATAGTCCCCCCCGTGTCCAAAAACATTCAGTACTTC. Protein product: CASSLRTSGIVPPVSKNIQYF.